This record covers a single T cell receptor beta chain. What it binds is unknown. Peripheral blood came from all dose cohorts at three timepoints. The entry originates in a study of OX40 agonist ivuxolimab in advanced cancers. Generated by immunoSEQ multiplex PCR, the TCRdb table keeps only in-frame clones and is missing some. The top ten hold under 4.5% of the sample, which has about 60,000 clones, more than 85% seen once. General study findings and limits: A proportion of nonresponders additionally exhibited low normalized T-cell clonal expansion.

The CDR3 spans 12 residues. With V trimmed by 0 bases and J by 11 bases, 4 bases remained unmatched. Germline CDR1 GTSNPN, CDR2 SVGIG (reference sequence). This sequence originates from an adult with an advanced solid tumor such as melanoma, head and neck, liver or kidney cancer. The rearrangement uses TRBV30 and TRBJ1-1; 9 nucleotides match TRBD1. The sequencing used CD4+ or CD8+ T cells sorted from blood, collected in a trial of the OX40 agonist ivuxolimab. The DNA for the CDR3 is TGTGCCTGGAGTGTTCGACAGGGGGACGCTTTCTTT. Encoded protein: CAWSVRQGDAFF.